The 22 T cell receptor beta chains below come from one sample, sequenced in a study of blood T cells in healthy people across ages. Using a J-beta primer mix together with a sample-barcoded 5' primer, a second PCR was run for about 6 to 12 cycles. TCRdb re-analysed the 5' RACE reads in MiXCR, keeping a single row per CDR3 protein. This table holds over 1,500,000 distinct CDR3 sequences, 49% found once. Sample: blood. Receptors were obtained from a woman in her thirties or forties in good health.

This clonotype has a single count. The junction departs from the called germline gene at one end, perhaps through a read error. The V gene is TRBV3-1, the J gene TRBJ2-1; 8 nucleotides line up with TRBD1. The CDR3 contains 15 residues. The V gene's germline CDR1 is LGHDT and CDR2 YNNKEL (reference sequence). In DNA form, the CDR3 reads TGTACCAGCAGCCAAGACAGGGGAATTTACAATGAGCAGTTCTTC. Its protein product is CTSSQDRGIYNEQFF.

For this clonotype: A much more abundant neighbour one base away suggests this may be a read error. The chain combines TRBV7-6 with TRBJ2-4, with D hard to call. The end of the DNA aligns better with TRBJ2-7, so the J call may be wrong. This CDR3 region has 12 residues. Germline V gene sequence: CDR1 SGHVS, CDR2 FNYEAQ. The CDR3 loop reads CVSSDDIYEQYF. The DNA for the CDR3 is TGTGTCAGCAGCGACGATATTTACGAGCAGTACTTC.

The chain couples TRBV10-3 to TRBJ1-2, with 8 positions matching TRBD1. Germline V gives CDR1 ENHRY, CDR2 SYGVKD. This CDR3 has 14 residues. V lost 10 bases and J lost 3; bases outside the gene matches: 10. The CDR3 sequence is CATKQQGVDYGYTF. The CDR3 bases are TGTGCCACCAAGCAACAGGGGGTGGACTATGGCTACACCTTC.

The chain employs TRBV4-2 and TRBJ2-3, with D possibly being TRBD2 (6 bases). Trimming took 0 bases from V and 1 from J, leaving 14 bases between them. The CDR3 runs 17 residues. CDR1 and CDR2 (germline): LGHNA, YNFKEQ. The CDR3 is CASSQEGTEGGTDTQYF. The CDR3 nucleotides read TGTGCCAGCAGCCAAGAGGGGACGGAGGGCGGCACAGATACGCAGTATTTT.

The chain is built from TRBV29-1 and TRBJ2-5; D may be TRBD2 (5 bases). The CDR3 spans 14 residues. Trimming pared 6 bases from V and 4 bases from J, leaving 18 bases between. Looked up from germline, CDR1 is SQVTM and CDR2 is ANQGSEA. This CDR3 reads CSVSQAVMLETQYF. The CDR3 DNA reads TGCAGCGTGAGCCAAGCGGTAATGCTAGAGACCCAGTACTTC.

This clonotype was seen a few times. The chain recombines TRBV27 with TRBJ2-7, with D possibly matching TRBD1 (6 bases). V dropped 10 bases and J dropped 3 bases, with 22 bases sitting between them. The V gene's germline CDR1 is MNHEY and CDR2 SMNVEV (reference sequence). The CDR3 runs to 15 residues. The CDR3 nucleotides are TGTGCCAACCATTTTCCGGGACATGTTTACTACGAGCAGTACTTC. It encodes CANHFPGHVYYEQYF.

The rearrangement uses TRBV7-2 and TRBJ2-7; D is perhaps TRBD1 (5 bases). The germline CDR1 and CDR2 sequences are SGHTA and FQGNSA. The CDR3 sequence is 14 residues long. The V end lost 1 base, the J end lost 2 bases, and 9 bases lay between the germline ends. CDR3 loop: CASSLEAGPYEQYF. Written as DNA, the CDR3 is TGTGCCAGCAGCTTAGAGGCAGGGCCCTACGAGCAGTACTTC.

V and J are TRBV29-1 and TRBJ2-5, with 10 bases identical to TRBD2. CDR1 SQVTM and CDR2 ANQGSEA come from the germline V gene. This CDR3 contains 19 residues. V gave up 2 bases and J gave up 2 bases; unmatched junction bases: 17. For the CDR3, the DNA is TGCAGCGTTGAAAAGGGGGGTAGAGTAGCGGGGGGCCTTCAAGAGACCCAGTACTTC. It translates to CSVEKGGRVAGGLQETQYF.

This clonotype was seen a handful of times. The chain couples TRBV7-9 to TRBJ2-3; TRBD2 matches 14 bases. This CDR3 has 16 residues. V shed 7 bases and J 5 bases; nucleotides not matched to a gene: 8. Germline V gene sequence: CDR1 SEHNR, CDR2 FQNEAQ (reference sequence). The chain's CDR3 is CASTRGLAGERDTQYF. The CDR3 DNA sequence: TGTGCCAGCACCCGGGGACTAGCGGGGGAACGAGATACGCAGTATTTT.

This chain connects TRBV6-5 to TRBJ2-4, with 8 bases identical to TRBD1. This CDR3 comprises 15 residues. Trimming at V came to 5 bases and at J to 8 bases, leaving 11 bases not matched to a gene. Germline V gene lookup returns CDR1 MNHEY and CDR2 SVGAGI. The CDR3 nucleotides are TGTGCCAGCAGTAACCTGGCAGGGGGCAGATACATTCAGTACTTC. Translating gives CASSNLAGGRYIQYF.

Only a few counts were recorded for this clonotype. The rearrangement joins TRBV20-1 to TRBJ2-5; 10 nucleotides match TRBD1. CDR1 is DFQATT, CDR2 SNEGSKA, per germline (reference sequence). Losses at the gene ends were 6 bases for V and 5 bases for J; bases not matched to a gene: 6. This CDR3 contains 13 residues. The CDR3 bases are TGCAGTGCGCCGACAGGGGGCCAGGAGACCCAGTACTTC. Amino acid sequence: CSAPTGGQETQYF.

The CDR3 is CAPRASGEETQYF. In nucleotides, the CDR3 is TGTGCCCCCCGTGCTAGCGGGGAAGAGACCCAGTACTTC. The V call is TRBV6-9, the J call TRBJ2-5; TRBD2 matches at 9 bases. Germline-derived CDR1 and CDR2 are MNHGY and SVAAGI. Trimming cost V 11 bases and J 3 bases; bases outside gene matches: 7. The CDR3 has 13 amino acids.

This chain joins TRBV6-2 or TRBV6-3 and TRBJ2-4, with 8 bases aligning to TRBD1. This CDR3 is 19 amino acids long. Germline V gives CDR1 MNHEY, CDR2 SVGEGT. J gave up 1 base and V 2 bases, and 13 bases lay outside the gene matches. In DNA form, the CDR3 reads TGTGCCAGCAGTTACCGGTCCGGACAGGGCCGAGGCGCCAAAAACATTCAGTACTTC. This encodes CASSYRSGQGRGAKNIQYF.

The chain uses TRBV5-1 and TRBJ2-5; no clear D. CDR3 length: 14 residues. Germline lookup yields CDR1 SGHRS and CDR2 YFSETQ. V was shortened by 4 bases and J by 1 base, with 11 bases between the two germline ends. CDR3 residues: CASSGNSGQETQYF. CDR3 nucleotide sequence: TGCGCCAGCAGCGGGAACTCAGGCCAAGAGACCCAGTACTTC.

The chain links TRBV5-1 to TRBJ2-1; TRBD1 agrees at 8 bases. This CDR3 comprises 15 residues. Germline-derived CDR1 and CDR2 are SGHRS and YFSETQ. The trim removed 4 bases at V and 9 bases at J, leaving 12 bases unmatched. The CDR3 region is CASSGGTGPAVEQFF. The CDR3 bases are TGCGCCAGCAGCGGGGGGACAGGTCCCGCCGTTGAGCAGTTCTTC.

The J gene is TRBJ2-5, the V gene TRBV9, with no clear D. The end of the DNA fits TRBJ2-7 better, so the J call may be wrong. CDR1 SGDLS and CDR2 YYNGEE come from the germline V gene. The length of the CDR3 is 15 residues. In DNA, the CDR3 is TGTGCCAGCAGCGTAGAGCCCTCTCTCTCCCGCGAGCAGTACTTC. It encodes CASSVEPSLSREQYF.

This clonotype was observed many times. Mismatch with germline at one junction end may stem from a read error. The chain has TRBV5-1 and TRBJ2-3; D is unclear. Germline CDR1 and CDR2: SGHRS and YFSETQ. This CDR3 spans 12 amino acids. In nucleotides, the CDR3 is TGTGCCAGCAGCTCCGACACAGATACGCAGTATTTT. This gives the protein CASSSDTDTQYF.

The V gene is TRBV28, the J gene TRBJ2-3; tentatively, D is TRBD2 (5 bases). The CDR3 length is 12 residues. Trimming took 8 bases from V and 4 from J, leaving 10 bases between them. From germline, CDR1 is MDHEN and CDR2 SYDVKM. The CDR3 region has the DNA TGTGCCAGCGGAGGAAGGGCAGATACGCAGTATTTT. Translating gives CASGGRADTQYF.

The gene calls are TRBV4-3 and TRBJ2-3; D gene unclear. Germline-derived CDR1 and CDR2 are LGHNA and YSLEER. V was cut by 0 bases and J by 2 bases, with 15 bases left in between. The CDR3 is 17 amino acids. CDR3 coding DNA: TGCGCCAGCAGCCAAGAGGGTCCCGCATATTTCACAGATACGCAGTATTTT. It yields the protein CASSQEGPAYFTDTQYF.

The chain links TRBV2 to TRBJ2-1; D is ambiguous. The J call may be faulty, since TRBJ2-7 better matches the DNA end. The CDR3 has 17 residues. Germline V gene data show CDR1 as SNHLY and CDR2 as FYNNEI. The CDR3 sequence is CASSGFSGVVEYNEQYF. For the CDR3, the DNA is TGTGCCAGCAGTGGTTTTTCAGGCGTCGTGGAGTACAATGAGCAGTACTTC.

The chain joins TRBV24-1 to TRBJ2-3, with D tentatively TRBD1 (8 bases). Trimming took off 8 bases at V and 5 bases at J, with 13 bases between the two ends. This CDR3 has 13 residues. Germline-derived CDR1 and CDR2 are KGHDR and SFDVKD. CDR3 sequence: CATTTGGGDTQYF. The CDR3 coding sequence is TGTGCCACCACAACAGGGGGGGGAGATACGCAGTATTTT.

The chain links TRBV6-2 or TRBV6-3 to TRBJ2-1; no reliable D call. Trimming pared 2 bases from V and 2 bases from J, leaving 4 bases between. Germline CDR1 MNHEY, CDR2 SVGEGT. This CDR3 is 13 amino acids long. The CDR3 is CASSYQAYNEQFF. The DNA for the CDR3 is TGTGCCAGCAGTTACCAAGCCTACAATGAGCAGTTCTTC.